This T cell receptor (beta chain) was sequenced for a study of regulatory T cells in long-lasting Graves disease. This CDR3 comprises 15 residues. Trimming removed 1 base from V and 1 base from J, with 9 bases in between. Germline V CDR1 and CDR2: SGHVS, FQNEAQ. Combining iRepertoire HTBI primers with Arm-PCR of CDR3 regions, the authors built TCR beta libraries. In TCRdb, the multiplex PCR reads were re-called with MiXCR into one record per CDR3 protein. Of over 350,000 distinct CDR3 sequences listed, 20% to 25% were seen once; the top ten hold around 20%. This clonotype was seen only a few times. Time point here: persistent/refractory GD, antithyroid drugs over 5 years with positive TRAb. Extracted PBMC RNA gave rise to the TCR library.

The clonotype originates from a female donor with Graves disease. The material sequenced was peripheral blood mononuclear cells (PBMCs), taken when the disease was refractory, from a patient treated with antithyroid drugs. The chain joins TRBV7-8 to TRBJ2-3; D call uncertain. The CDR3 loop reads CASSLDPSGTDTQYF. DNA of the CDR3: TGTGCCAGCAGCTTAGATCCGTCGGGCACAGATACGCAGTATTTT.